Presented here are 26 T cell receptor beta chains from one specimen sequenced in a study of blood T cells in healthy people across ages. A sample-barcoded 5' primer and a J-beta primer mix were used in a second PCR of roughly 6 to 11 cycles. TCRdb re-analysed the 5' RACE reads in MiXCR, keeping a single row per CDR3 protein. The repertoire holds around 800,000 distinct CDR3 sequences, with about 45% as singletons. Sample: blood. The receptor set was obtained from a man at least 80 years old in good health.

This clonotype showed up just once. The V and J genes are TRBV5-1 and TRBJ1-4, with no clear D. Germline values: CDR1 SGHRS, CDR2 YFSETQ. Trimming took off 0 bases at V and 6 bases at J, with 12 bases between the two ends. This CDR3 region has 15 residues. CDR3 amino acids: CASSLDPRTDEKLFF. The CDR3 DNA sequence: TGCGCCAGCAGCTTGGACCCCAGGACGGATGAAAAACTGTTTTTT.

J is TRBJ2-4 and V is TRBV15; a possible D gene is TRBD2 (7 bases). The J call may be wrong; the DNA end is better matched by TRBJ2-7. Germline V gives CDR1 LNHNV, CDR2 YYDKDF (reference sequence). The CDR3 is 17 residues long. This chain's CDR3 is CATSRDPGGEKPHEQYF. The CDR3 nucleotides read TGTGCCACCAGCAGAGATCCGGGGGGCGAAAAACCCCACGAGCAGTACTTC.

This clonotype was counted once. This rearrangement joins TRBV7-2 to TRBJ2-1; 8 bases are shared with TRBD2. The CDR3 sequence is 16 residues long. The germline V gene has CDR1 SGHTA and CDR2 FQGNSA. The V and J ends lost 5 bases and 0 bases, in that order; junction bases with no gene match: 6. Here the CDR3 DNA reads TGTGCCAGCAGCGAAGCCGGGACTAGCTCCTACAATGAGCAGTTCTTC. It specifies CASSEAGTSSYNEQFF. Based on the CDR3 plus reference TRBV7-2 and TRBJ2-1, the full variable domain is GAGVSQSPSNKVTEKGKDVELRCDPISGHTALYWYRQSLGQGLEFLIYFQGNSAPDKSGLPSDRFSAERTGGSVSTLTIQRTQQEDSAVYLCASSEAGTSSYNEQFFGPGTRLTVL.

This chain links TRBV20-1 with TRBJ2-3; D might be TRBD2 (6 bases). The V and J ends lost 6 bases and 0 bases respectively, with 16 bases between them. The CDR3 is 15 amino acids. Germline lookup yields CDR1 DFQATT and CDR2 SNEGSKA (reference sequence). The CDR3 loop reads CSASAGKGSTDTQYF. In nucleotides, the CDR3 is TGCAGTGCCTCGGCGGGGAAAGGTAGCACAGATACGCAGTATTTT.

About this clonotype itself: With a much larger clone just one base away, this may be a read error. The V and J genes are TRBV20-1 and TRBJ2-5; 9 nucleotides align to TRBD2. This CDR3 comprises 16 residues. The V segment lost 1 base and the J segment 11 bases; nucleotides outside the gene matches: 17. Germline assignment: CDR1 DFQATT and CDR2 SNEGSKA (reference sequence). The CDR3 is CSARGREGPYNNEQYF. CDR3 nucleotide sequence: TGCAGTGCTAGAGGGCGGGAGGGCCCTTATAACAATGAGCAGTACTTC.

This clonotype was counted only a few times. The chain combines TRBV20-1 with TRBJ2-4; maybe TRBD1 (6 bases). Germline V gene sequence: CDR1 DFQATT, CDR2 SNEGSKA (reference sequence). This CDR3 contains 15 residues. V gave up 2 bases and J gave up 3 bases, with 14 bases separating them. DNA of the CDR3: TGCAGTGCTAGAATAGGGGGTTTAAGCAAAAACATTCAGTACTTC. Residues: CSARIGGLSKNIQYF.

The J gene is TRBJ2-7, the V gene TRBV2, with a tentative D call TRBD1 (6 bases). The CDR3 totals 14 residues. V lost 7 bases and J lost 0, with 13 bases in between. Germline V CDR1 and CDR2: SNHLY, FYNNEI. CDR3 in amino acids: CASTPTGSSYEQYF. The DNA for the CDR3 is TGTGCCAGCACCCCGACAGGCAGCTCCTACGAGCAGTACTTC.

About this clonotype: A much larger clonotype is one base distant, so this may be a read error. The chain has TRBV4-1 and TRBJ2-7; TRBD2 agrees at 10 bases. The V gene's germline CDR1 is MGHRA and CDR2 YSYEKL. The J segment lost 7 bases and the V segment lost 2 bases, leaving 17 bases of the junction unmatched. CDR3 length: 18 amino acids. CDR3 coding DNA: TGCGCCAGCAGCCAAACCGCCGGGACTAGCGTCAGGGGGAATGAGCAGTACTTC. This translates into CASSQTAGTSVRGNEQYF.

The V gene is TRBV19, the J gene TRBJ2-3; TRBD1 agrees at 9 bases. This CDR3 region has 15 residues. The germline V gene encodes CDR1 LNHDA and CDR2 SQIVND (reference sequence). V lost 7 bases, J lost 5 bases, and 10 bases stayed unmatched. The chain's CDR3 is CASTRGQGEGDTQYF. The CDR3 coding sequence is TGTGCCAGTACCAGGGGACAGGGAGAGGGAGATACGCAGTATTTT.

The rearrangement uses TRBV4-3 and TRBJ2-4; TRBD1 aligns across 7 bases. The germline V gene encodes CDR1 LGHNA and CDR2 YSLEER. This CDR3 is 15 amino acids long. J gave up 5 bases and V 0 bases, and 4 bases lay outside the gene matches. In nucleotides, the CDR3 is TGCGCCAGCAGCCAAGAACAGGGGAAGGAAAACATTCAGTACTTC. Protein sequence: CASSQEQGKENIQYF.

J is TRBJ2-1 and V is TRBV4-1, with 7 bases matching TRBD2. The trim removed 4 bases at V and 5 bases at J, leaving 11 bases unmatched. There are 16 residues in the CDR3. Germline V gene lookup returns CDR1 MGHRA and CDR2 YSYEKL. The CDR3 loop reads CASSRGAGGGDNEQFF. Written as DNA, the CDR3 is TGCGCCAGCAGCCGAGGCGCTGGGGGGGGAGACAATGAGCAGTTCTTC.

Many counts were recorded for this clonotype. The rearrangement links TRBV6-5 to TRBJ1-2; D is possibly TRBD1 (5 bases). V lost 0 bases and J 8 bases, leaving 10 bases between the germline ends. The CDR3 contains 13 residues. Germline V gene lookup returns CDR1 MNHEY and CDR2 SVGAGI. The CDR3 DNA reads TGTGCCAGCAGTTACTCAAGCAGGGACGGCTACACCTTC. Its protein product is CASSYSSRDGYTF.

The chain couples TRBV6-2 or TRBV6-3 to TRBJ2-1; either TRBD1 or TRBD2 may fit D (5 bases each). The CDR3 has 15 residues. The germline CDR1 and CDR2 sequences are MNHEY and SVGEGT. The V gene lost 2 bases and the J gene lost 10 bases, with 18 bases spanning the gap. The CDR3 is CASSYLRGGAHEQFF. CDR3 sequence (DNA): TGTGCCAGCAGTTACCTCCGGGGCGGAGCACACGAGCAGTTCTTC.

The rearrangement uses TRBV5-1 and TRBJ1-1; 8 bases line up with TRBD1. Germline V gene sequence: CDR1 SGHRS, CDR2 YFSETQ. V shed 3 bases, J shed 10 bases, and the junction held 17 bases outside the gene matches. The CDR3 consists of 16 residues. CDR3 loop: CASSWGVGAQGVGAFF. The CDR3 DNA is TGCGCCAGCAGCTGGGGGGTCGGGGCACAGGGGGTCGGAGCTTTCTTT.

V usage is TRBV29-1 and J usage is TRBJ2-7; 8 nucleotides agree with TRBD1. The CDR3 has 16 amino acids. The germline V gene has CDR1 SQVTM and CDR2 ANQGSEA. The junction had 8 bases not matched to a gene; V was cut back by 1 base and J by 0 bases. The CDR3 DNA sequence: TGCAGCGTTGAAGTCGACGGGACAGGTCCCTCCTACGAGCAGTACTTC. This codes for CSVEVDGTGPSYEQYF.

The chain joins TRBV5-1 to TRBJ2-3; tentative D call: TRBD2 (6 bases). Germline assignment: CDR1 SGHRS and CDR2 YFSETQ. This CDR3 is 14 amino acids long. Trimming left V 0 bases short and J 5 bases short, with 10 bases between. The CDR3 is CASSLARGGDTQYF. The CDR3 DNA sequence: TGCGCCAGCAGCTTGGCGAGGGGAGGAGATACGCAGTATTTT.

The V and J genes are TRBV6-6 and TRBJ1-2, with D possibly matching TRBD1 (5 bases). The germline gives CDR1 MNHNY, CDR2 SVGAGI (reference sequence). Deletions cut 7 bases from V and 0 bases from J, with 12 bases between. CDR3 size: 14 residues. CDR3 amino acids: CASTRDGSNYGYTF. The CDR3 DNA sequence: TGTGCCAGCACCAGGGACGGATCTAACTATGGCTACACCTTC.

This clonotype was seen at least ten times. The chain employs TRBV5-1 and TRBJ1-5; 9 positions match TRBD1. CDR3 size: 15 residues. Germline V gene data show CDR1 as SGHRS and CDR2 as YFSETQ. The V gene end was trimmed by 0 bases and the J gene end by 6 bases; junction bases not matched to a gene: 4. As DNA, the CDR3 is TGCGCCAGCAGCTTGGAAACAGGGGGCGGTCAGCCCCAGCATTTT. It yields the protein CASSLETGGGQPQHF.

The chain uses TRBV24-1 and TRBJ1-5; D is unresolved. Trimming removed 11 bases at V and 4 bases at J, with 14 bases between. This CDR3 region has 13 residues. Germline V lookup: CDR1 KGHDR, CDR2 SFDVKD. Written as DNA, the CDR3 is TGTGCCATCGACCGGCGGCAAAATCAGCCCCAGCATTTT. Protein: CAIDRRQNQPQHF.

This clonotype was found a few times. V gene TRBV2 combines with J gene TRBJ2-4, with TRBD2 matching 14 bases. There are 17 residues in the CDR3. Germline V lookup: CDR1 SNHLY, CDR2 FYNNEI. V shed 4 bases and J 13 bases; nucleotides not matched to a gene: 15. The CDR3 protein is CASSGTSGGSNSGSQYF. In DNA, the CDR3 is TGTGCCAGCAGTGGGACTAGCGGGGGGTCCAACTCGGGGTCCCAGTACTTC.

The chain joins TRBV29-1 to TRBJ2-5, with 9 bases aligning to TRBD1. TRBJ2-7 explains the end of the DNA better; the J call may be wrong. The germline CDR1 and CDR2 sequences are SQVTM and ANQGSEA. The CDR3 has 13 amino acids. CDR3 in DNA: TGCAGCGTGGTGACAGGGGGGGTTAGCGAGCAGTACTTC. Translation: CSVVTGGVSEQYF.

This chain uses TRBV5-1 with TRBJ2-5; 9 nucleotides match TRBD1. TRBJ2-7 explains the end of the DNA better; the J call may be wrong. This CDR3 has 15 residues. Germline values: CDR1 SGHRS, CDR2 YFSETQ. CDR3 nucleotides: TGCGCCAGCAGCTTGACGGGACAGGGTGTAACCGAGCAGTACTTC. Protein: CASSLTGQGVTEQYF.

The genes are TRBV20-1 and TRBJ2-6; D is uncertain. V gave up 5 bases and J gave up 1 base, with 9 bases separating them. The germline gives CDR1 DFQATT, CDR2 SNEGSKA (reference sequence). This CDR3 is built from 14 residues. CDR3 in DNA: TGCAGTGCTGGAATCGGATCTGGGGCCAACGTCCTGACTTTC. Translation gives CSAGIGSGANVLTF.

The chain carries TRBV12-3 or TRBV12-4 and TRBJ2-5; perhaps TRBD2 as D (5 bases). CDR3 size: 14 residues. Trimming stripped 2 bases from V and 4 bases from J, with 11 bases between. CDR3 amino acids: CASSLTRELETQYF. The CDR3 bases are TGTGCCAGCAGTTTAACGAGGGAGTTAGAGACCCAGTACTTC.

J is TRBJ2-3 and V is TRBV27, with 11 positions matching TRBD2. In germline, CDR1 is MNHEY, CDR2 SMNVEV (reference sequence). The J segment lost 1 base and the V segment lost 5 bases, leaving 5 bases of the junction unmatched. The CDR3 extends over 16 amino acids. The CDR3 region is CASSTLLAGGTDTQYF. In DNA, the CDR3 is TGTGCCAGCAGTACCTTACTAGCGGGAGGCACAGATACGCAGTATTTT.

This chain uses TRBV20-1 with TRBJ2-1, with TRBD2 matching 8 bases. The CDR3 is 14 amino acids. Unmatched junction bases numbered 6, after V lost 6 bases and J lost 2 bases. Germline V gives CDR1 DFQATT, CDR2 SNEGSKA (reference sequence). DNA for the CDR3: TGCAGTGCCGGGGCAGCGGGAGCCTACAATGAGCAGTTCTTC. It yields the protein CSAGAAGAYNEQFF.